This T cell receptor (beta chain) stems from a study of blood T cell repertoires in COVID-19. Study-wide context: T cells, B-cell-depleted T cells, or PBMCs provided the cDNA or gDNA that served as material.

The data were produced by immunoSEQ multiplex PCR, yet TCRdb's version contains in-frame clones alone and is incomplete. The sample consists of 90,000 to 100,000 clones, around 92% of them appearing once. The CDR3 length is 13 residues. Germline V CDR1 and CDR2: SNHLY, FYNNEI. Trimming shortened V by 0 bases and J by 13 bases, and 12 bases separated the two germline ends. This receptor was identified in a man aged 45-65 years with COVID-19, enrolled during active disease. The gene calls are TRBV2 and TRBJ1-4; D is uncertain. The sample was peripheral blood. CDR3 in amino acids: CASSEARYEGLFF. For the CDR3, the DNA is TGTGCCAGCAGTGAAGCGCGATATGAGGGACTGTTTTTT. Full variable domain (outside the CDR3, taken from reference TRBV2 and TRBJ1-4): EPEVTQTPSHQVTQMGQEVILRCVPISNHLYFYWYRQILGQKVEFLVSFYNNEISEKSEIFDDQFSVERPDGSNFTLKIRSTKLEDSAMYFCASSEARYEGLFFGSGTQLSVL.